This TCR beta chain was captured in a study of blood T cell repertoires in COVID-19. Study in general: Donors in the United States, Italy and Spain gave samples during acute or convalescent COVID-19. T cells, B-cell-depleted T cells, or PBMCs provided the cDNA or gDNA that served as material.

The CDR3 consists of 14 residues. The ends were cut back, 1 base at V and 0 bases at J, with 7 bases in the middle. Germline CDR1 is SGHRS and CDR2 is YFSETQ. Original analysis: Estimation of nucleated cell counts was performed using reference gene primer amplification. Sequencing used immunoSEQ multiplex PCR; TCRdb keeps in-frame clones, though not all of them. Clone size and V and J calls were adopted from that table, with D and trimming inferred from the DNA. The profile shows under 250,000 clones, roughly four fifths of them singletons. The chain joins TRBV5-1 to TRBJ1-1, with D possibly being TRBD1 (5 bases). The sequence came from a man aged 45-65 years with active or convalescent COVID-19. The source material was peripheral blood. The CDR3 DNA is TGCGCCAGCAGCTTGTTGACAGTGAACACTGAAGCTTTCTTT. This sequence encodes CASSLLTVNTEAFF.